The sequence of this T cell receptor (beta chain) was determined in a study of cytomegalovirus exposure and HLA in healthy donors listed by TCRdb under 2017. In the study overall: According to an earlier analysis of around 600 of the donors, about 179 million T cells yielded 90 million to 130 million unique TCR beta sequences and roughly 280 Gb of sequence data. Of the 398 genotyped donors, roughly 85% fell in the genetic ancestry cluster associated with self-reported Caucasian donors. The study combined high-throughput TCR immunosequencing, statistical association of individual TCRs with disease status, and machine learning to predict cytomegalovirus infection status. Donor age, sex, ethnicity and CMV serostatus were collected together with the repertoire data. In a later analysis, previously published TCR beta repertoires from some 640 donors were re-analyzed and high-resolution HLA genotyping was added so that TCR occurrence patterns could be studied. Across around 400 genotyped donors of the cohort, an average of about 240,000 unique TCR beta nucleotide sequences per donor were sequenced, and roughly 20% of those sequences were non-productive. All discovery cohort repertoires had been generated using a single sequencing platform. HLA typing covered class I and class II loci at four-digit resolution. Rather than using new phenotypic data, the later analysis identified candidate immune exposures from TCR beta sequences and from how often those sequences occurred across donors. Genome-wide SNP genotypes for about 60% of the roughly 670 donors were used in a later genetic analysis, which treated that subset as a discovery cohort. In addition to the first cohort of approximately 670 subjects, a separate validation cohort of 120 different subjects was used. Roughly 300 gigabases of sequencing data and 70 million to 100 million unique TCR sequences were included in an early release covering several hundred HLA-typed donors. To decide whether each TCR beta V gene segment behaved as functional or pseudogenic, an earlier analysis of nearly 600 of the donors relied on high-throughput TCR beta sequencing. The study aimed to test whether signatures of past pathogen exposure could be identified by cataloging public T cell receptors. The study used immunosequencing to profile the T cell repertoires of some 600 subjects and linked those repertoires to cytomegalovirus serostatus. The number of donors typed differed by locus, with roughly 620-630 for A, B, C, DRB1 and DQB1, around 500 for DQA1, over 600 for DPA1, and 472 for DPB1. Because of strong linkage in the cohort, a handful of DR-DQ haplotypes were treated as single units for association and clustering.

Taken from the germline V gene (reference sequence), the CDR1 and CDR2 loops are GTSNPN and SVGIG. The cysteine opens and the phenylalanine closes a CDR3 of 14 amino acids. Only CDR3 DNA is held: 42 bases, read in frame from base 1. V loses 6 bases, J loses 5 bases, and the germline ends lie 20 bases apart. The cohort consisted of 650 to 850 healthy bone marrow donors. All cohort members were sampled while nominally healthy, although unrecorded immune exposures were likely present. The donor tested CMV seronegative and was one of the 352 seronegative cohort members. A peripheral blood sample was collected from each donor, and TCR beta sequencing was performed on peripheral blood mononuclear cells. The Qiagen DNeasy Blood Extraction Kit was used to extract genomic DNA from the blood cell samples. Points on this clone: No antigen is known for it.

The research as a whole found: Correlated functional status among segregating V segments might reflect linkage disequilibrium, but an unknown experimental factor could not be ruled out. In vitro tests confirmed that a few of the cytomegalovirus-associated TCR beta chains recognize cytomegalovirus antigens. Across donors, most TCR sequences were observed very rarely, whereas some public TCRs were present in many individuals. A later genetic analysis reported fewer N-insertions in productive TCRs among donors in an Asian-associated ancestry cluster than the approximately 670-donor mean. At a false discovery rate of 0.05, a later analysis linked about 16,000 TCR beta sequences to specific HLA alleles. An earlier analysis of several hundred of the donors showed that most TCR beta V segments appeared in productive rearrangements either about 87% or about 30% of the time, which broadly matched IMGT annotations. The study listed 164 TCR beta chains as associated with cytomegalovirus. According to the authors, the approach could potentially be generalized to other disease states and immunological phenotypes. HLA typing was unavailable for some donors at each locus, so association tests used only the typed subset. Some IMGT-functional V segments, including TRBV6-2 and TRBV6-3, could not be distinguished by the 87-base-pair reads and were therefore excluded. V-gene and J-gene trimming of TCR beta chains was associated with a missense DCLRE1C variant in a later genetic analysis, and the association was replicated in an independent cohort. The classifier was reported to diagnose cytomegalovirus status with high specificity and sensitivity in both the original cohort and the validation cohort. This cohort had only TCR beta chains sequenced, and the lack of alpha or paired-chain data limited which features could be detected. Presence/absence analyses assumed roughly uniform sequencing depth across donors, an assumption that may not hold. The sequencing pipeline was judged likely to have produced a cluster of highly shared sequence variants as a technical artifact. A later analysis reported that several top co-occurrence clusters appeared linked to parvovirus B19, influenza, CMV and Epstein-Barr virus. A further reported finding was that TCR beta sequences accurately predicted the HLA-A and HLA-B alleles for most subjects in the first cohort. In a later analysis, HLA-associated TCR beta chains showed more clonal expansion and lower generation probabilities than non-associated chains that were equally common. In a later analysis, most CMV-associated TCR beta chains were found to appear HLA-restricted, with HLA associations seemingly driven largely by CMV exposure. The only immune exposure information available for the cohort was CMV serostatus. According to a later analysis, TCR association rates differed among HLA loci, with DRB1 alleles showing the most associated TCRs and HLA-C alleles showing the fewest. When HLA alleles, especially DR and DQ, strongly co-occurred, TCR associations were difficult to assign to individual alleles. The earlier analysis of fewer than 750 of the donors excluded approximately 17 rarely observed V segments, including chromosome 9 orphons, because counts were too low.

Libraries were made using the immunoSEQ multiplex PCR assay. A mixture of 60 forward primers for TCR Vbeta segments and 13 reverse primers for TCR Jbeta segments was used in the multiplex PCR. The CDR3 region of rearranged TCR beta genes was amplified from genomic DNA with a multiplex PCR assay. The Illumina HiSeq System was used to sequence the amplified TCR beta libraries as 87-base-pair reads. Under the source paper's analysis protocol: Across the 666 repertoires, a later analysis counted about 81 million unique TCR beta chains, some 11 million of which were shared by at least two donors. A nearest-neighbor algorithm error-corrected the raw reads and collapsed the reads into unique sequences, merging closely related sequences to remove PCR and sequencing errors. V, D and J gene segments were assigned by aligning CDR3 sequences to IMGT reference sequences. For a sequence to be retained, a match of at least six nucleotides was required to both a V gene segment and a J gene segment. Rearrangements were called productive when the CDR3 lacked stop codons and stayed in frame with V and J; all others were non-productive. CDR3 was defined according to IMGT convention as the region running from the second conserved V-encoded cysteine to the conserved J-encoded phenylalanine. The earlier analysis of a few hundred of the donors excluded sequences that lacked an unambiguous match to a single V gene segment. An earlier analysis of fewer than 750 of the donors classified V segments as functional when productive rearrangements were above 56.7% and as segregating when the standard deviation between donors was above 5%. A statistical classification framework was built for diagnosing cytomegalovirus status from the catalog of TCR beta chain sequences. A later analysis assigned V and J genes by comparing TCR nucleotide sequences with IMGT/GENE-DB human TR gene sequences. In a later analysis, CDR3 sequences and most-parsimonious VDJ recombination scenarios were assigned using the TCRdist pipeline. In a later analysis, each TCR beta chain was defined by its CDR3 amino acid sequence together with its V-gene family, and reads lacking a unique V-gene family were excluded. A later analysis removed nearly 600 highly shared, low-generation-probability nucleotide sequences to deal with suspected cross-contamination and a sequencing artifact. For each public chain, a later analysis derived a clonal expansion index from normalized ranks of inferred template counts within each repertoire. In a later analysis, generation probabilities were computed using a VDJ recombination model fitted to out-of-frame rearrangements, and the results were checked against IGoR. In a later analysis, hypergeometric tests were used to score TCR-TCR, TCR-HLA and TCR-CMV co-occurrence, with a repertoire-size bias correction applied to TCR pairs. In a later analysis, false discovery rates were estimated by permuting HLA or CMV assignments 20 times. A later analysis grouped co-occurring TCRs with DBSCAN, adding TCRdist sequence similarity when clustering within HLA-allele-positive subsets. Repertoires with fewer than 30,000 or more than 120,000 public chains were left out of co-occurrence clustering, as were five repertoires with anomalous nucleotide sharing. The immuneACCESS repertoire file appears here via TCRdb, limited to in-frame rearrangements. These files lack a portion of the clones; in checked studies, under half of the deficit traces to unresolved V genes, and the cause of the others is not known. That table gives V, J and clone size, and the DNA gave D and trimming. This sample's table contains about 64,000 clones. Around 3.6% of the sample is in the top ten clones.

The TCR originated in a woman aged 18 to 35 in good health and CMV-seronegative. The sample taken for sequencing was PBMCs. The chain joins TRBV30 to TRBJ2-7; the D gene remains uncertain. The CDR3 in this case is CACPSISGLHEQYF. The sequenced DNA is TGTGCCTGCCCTTCAATTTCGGGTTTACACGAGCAGTACTTC. This CDR3, with the reference TRBV30 and TRBJ2-7 proteins standing in past its ends, gives the full variable domain SQTIHQWPATLVQPVGSPLSLECTVEGTSNPNLYWYRQAAGRGLQLLFYSVGIGQISSEVPQNLSASRPQDRQFILSSKKLLLSDSGFYLCACPSISGLHEQYFGPGTRLTVT.